This entry lists 5 T cell receptor beta chains sequenced from one sample in a study of T cells after yellow fever vaccination. TCRdb itself ran the 5' RACE reads through MiXCR, one entry per CDR3 protein. The profile covers 300,000 to 350,000 distinct CDR3 sequences, with 3.5% to 4.5% appearing a single time and 20% to 25% taken by the ten largest. The sequenced sample was PBMCs, obtained 5 days after the yellow fever booster vaccination. These TCRs come from a man younger than 30 who received the YFV17D yellow fever vaccine.

This clonotype showed up just a few times. The chain employs TRBV24-1 and TRBJ1-1; 7 bases map to TRBD1. This CDR3 region has 15 residues. With V trimmed by 7 bases and J by 11 bases, 18 bases remained unmatched. The germline V gene has CDR1 KGHDR and CDR2 SFDVKD. In DNA, the CDR3 is TGTGCCACCAGAGCGACAGGGTCCAACGATGTGTACGCTTTCTTT. Encoded protein: CATRATGSNDVYAFF.

This rearrangement joins TRBV12-5 to TRBJ2-4, with D perhaps TRBD1 (6 bases). Germline CDR1 LGHNT, CDR2 FRNRAP. The V end was cut by 5 bases, the J end by 10 bases, with 12 bases between. The length of the CDR3 is 12 residues. The chain's CDR3 is CASGTGHRIQYF. The CDR3 nucleotides read TGTGCTAGTGGTACGGGACATCGGATTCAGTACTTC.

This clonotype has only a few counts. The chain combines TRBV28 with TRBJ2-2; a possible D gene is TRBD2 (6 bases). Per germline, CDR1 MDHEN and CDR2 SYDVKM. Trimming pared 6 bases from V and 3 bases from J, leaving 14 bases between. CDR3 size: 15 residues. The CDR3 here is CASRPGGDHTGELFF. CDR3 bases: TGTGCCAGCAGGCCGGGCGGGGACCACACCGGGGAGCTGTTTTTT.

The chain recombines TRBV3-1 with TRBJ1-2; 9 bases map to TRBD1. Germline loops: CDR1 LGHDT, CDR2 YNNKEL (reference sequence). There are 15 residues in the CDR3. The ends lost 1 base at V and 6 bases at J; junction bases unmatched: 6. CDR3 bases: TGTGCCAGCAGCCAAGGGGTAACAGGGGGCGATGGCTACACCTTC. This codes for CASSQGVTGGDGYTF.

The chain is built from TRBV20-1 and TRBJ1-5; TRBD1 might be the D (6 bases). Germline CDR1 DFQATT, CDR2 SNEGSKA (reference sequence). The V end was cut by 6 bases, the J end by 7 bases, with 22 bases between. CDR3 length: 15 amino acids. The CDR3 here is CSALTSTGMEQPQHF. The CDR3 region has the DNA TGCAGTGCCCTCACTAGCACAGGGATGGAGCAGCCCCAGCATTTT.